The T cell receptor beta chain described here comes from a study of blood T cell repertoires in COVID-19. Study-wide background: Sample material is recorded as cDNA or gDNA derived from T cells, B-cell-depleted T cells, or PBMCs.

The V and J ends lost 5 bases and 5 bases, in that order; junction bases with no gene match: 9. The CDR3 contains 15 residues. The germline CDR1 and CDR2 sequences are MNHEY and SMNVEV (reference sequence). Generated by immunoSEQ multiplex PCR, the TCRdb table keeps only in-frame clones and is missing some. Among around 130,000 clones listed, about nine tenths were seen once. This clone was picked up one time. The receptor was derived from a human donor with COVID-19, enrolled during active disease. The donor label of this sample is uncertain. The chain joins TRBV27 to TRBJ1-2; 9 positions agree with TRBD1. The sample comprised peripheral blood. The CDR3 loop is CASSLYQTGGYGYTF. CDR3 sequence (DNA): TGTGCCAGCAGTCTCTATCAGACAGGGGGTTATGGCTACACCTTC.